This TCR beta chain derives from a study of blood T cell repertoires in COVID-19. CDR1 GTSNPN and CDR2 SVGIG come from the germline V gene (reference sequence). The CDR3 covers 13 residues. Trimming left V 3 bases short and J 2 bases short, with 10 bases between. Clones were sequenced by immunoSEQ multiplex PCR, and TCRdb holds only the in-frame ones, with some missing. The profile shows around 65,000 clones, approximately 78% of them singletons. Sequences were obtained from peripheral blood. This chain connects TRBV30 to TRBJ2-5; maybe TRBD2 (7 bases). This receptor was taken from a human donor in a cohort sampled during active COVID-19. This CDR3 is CAWSGGQQETQYF. The CDR3 DNA reads as TGTGCCTGGAGCGGGGGGCAACAAGAGACCCAGTACTTC.